The entry that follows covers one T cell receptor (beta chain) sequence. Its antigen is currently unknown. The data are from a study of T cells in Graves' hyperthyroidism and ophthalmopathy. The length of the CDR3 is 17 residues. After removal of 4 bases from V and 2 bases from J, the junction contained 9 bases not matched to a gene. CDR1 is LGHDT, CDR2 YNNKEL, per germline (reference sequence). Researchers took RNA transcripts and amplified the TCR beta CDR3 regions from them. First-round RT-PCR targeting the TCR CDR3 was performed with the HTBI primer set. MiXCR was run by TCRdb on the multiplex PCR reads, yielding one entry per CDR3 protein. Of 130,000 to 150,000 distinct CDR3 sequences listed, around 21% are singletons. Diagnosis rested on symptoms, serum thyroxine and TRAb, thyroid ultrasound, and orbital computed tomography. Source material for PBMCs was about 10 ml fresh peripheral blood. General observations from the study: Before onset, ophthalmopathy was predicted by the model a median 6.5 months earlier.

The chain employs TRBV3-1 and TRBJ2-2; TRBD1 agrees at 8 bases. The sequenced material came from blood. This receptor was taken from a woman in her forties or fifties with Graves' hyperthyroidism that later progressed to Graves' ophthalmopathy. The CDR3: CASSPRRQGTNTGELFF. In DNA form, the CDR3 reads TGTGCCAGCAGCCCCCGGAGACAGGGGACAAACACCGGGGAGCTGTTTTTT.